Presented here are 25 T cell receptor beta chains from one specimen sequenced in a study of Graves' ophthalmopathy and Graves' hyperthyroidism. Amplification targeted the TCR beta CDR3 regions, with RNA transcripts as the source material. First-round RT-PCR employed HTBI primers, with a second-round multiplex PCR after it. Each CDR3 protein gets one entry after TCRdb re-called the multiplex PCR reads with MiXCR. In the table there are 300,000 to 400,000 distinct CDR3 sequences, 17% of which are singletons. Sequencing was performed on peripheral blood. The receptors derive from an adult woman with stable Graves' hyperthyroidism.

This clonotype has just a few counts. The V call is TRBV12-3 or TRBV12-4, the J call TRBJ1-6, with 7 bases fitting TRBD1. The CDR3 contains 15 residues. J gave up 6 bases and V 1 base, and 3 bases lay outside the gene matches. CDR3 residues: CASSLGGGSNSPLHF. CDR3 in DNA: TGTGCCAGCAGTTTAGGAGGGGGCAGTAATTCACCCCTCCACTTT.

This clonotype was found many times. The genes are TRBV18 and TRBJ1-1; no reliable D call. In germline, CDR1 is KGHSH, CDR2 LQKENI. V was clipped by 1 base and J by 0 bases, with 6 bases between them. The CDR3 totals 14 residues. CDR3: CASSPRQVNTEAFF. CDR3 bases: TGTGCCAGCTCACCACGGCAAGTGAACACTGAAGCTTTCTTT. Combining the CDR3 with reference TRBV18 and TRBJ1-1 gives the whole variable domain NAGVMQNPRHLVRRRGQEARLRCSPMKGHSHVYWYRQLPEEGLKFMVYLQKENIIDESGMPKERFSAEFPKEGPSILRIQQVVRGDSAAYFCASSPRQVNTEAFFGQGTRLTVV.

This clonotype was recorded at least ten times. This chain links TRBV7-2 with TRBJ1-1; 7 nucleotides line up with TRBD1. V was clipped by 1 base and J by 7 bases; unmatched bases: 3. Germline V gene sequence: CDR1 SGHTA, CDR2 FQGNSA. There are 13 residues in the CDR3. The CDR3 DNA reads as TGTGCCAGCAGCTTAGACAGGGGCGGTGAAGCTTTCTTT. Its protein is CASSLDRGGEAFF.

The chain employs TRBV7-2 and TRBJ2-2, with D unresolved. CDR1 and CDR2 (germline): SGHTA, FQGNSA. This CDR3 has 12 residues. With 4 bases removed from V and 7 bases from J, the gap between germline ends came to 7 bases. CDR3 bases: TGTGCCAGCAGCTGGGGTGACGGGGAGCTGTTTTTT. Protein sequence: CASSWGDGELFF.

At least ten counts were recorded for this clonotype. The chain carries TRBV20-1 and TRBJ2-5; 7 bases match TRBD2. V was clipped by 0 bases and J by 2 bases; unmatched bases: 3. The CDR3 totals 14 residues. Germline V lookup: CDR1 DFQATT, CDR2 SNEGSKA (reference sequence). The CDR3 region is CSARDGREQETQYF. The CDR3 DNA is TGCAGTGCTAGAGATGGGAGGGAACAAGAGACCCAGTACTTC.

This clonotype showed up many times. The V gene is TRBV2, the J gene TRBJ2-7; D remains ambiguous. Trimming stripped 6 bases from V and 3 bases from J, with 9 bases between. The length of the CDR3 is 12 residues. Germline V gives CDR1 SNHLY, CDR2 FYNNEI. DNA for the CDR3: TGTGCCAGCAGGGCGACATTCTACGAGCAGTACTTC. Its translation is CASRATFYEQYF.

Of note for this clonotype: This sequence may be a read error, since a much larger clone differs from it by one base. The CDR3 sequence is CASTETELNQPQHF. In nucleotides, the CDR3 is TGTGCCAGCACCGAGACCGAGCTCAATCAGCCCCAGCATTTT. The rearrangement uses TRBV28 and TRBJ1-5; D is uncertain. Germline V CDR1 and CDR2: MDHEN, SYDVKM. CDR3 length: 14 amino acids. The V end was cut by 7 bases, the J end by 3 bases, with 13 bases between.

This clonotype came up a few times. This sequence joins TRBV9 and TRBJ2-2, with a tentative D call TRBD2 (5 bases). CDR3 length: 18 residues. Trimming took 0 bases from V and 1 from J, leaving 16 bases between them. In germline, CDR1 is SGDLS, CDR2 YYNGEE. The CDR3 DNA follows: TGTGCCAGCAGCGTAGCCCGTGAGGAGGCCCAGAACACCGGGGAGCTGTTTTTT. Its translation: CASSVAREEAQNTGELFF.

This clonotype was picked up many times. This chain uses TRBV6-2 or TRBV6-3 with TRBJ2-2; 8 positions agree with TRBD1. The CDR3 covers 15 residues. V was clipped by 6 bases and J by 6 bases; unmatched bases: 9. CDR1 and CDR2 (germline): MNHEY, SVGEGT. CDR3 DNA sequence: TGTGCCAGCAGAAGCGGCAGGGGGCAGCCCGGGGAGCTGTTTTTT. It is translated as CASRSGRGQPGELFF.

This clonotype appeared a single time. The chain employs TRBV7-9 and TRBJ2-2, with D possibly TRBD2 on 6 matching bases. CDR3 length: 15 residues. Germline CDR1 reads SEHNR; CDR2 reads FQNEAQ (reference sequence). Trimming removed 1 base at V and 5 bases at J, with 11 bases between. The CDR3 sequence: CASSLVAGWTGELFF. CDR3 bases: TGTGCCAGCAGCTTAGTTGCGGGATGGACCGGGGAGCTGTTTTTT.

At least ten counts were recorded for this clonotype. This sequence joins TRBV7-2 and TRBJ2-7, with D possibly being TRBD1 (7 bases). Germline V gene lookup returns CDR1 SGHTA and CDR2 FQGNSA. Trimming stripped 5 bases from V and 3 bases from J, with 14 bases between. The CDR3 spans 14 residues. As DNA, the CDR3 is TGTGCCAGCAGCCCGGGGGACAGAGGCTACGAGCAGTACTTC. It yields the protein CASSPGDRGYEQYF.

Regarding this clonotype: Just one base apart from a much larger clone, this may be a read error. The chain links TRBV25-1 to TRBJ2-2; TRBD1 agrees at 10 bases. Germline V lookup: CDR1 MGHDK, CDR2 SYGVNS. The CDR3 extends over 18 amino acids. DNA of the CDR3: TGTGCCAGCAGTGAATTCGGGACAGGGGACCATCACACCGGGGAGCTGTGTTTT. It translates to CASSEFGTGDHHTGELCF.

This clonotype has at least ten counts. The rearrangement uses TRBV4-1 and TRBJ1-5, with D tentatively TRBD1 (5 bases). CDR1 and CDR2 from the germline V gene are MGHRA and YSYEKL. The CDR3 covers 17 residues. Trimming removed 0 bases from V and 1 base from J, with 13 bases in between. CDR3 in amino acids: CASSQDGASASNQPQHF. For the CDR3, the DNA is TGCGCCAGCAGCCAAGACGGGGCGTCTGCGAGCAATCAGCCCCAGCATTTT.

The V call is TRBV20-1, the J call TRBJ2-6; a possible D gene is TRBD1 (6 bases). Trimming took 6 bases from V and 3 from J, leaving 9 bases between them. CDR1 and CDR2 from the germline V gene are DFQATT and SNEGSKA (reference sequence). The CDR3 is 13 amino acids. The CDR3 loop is CSAQGYGANVLTF. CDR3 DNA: TGCAGTGCCCAGGGGTATGGGGCCAACGTCCTGACTTTC.

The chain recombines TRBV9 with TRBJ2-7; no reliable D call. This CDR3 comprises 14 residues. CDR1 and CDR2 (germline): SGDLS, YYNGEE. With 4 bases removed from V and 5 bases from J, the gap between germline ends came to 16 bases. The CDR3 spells CASSPPGNSHEQYF. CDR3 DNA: TGTGCCAGCAGCCCGCCGGGCAACAGCCACGAGCAGTACTTC.

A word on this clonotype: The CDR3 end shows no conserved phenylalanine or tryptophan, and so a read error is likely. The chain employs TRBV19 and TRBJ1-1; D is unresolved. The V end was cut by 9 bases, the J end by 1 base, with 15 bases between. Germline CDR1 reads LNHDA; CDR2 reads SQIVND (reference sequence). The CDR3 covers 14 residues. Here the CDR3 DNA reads TGTGCCAGCAATGGACTCACACAGAACACTGAAGCTTTCTCT. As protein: CASNGLTQNTEAFS.

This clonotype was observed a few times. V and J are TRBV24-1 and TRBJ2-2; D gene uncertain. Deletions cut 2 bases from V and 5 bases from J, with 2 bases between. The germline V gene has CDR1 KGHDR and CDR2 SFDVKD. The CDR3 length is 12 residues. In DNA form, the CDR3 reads TGTGCCACCAGTGATTCAACCGGGGAGCTGTTTTTT. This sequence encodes CATSDSTGELFF.

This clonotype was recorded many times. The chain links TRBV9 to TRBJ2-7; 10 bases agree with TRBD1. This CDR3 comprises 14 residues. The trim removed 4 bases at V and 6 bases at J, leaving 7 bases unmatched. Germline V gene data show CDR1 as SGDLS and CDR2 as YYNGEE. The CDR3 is CASSSGTGVGEQYF. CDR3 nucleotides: TGTGCCAGCAGCAGCGGGACAGGGGTCGGCGAGCAGTACTTC.

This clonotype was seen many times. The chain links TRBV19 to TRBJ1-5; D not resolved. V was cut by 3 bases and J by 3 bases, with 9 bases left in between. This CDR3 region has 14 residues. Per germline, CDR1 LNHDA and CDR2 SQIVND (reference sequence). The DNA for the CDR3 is TGTGCCAGTAGTATGTTGGGGTACAATCAGCCCCAGCATTTT. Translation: CASSMLGYNQPQHF.

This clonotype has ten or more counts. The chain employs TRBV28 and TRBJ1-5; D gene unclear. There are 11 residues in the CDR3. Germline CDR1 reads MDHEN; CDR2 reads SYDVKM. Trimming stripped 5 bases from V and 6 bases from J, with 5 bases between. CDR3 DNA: TGTGCCAGCAGTACTGTTCAGCCCCAGCATTTT. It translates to CASSTVQPQHF.

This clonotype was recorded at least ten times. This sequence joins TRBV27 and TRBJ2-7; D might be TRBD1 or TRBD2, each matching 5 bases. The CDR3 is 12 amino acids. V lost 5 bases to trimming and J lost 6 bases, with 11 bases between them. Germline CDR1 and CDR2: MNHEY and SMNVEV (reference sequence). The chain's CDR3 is CASSLGAGEQYF. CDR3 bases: TGTGCCAGCAGTCTCGGGGCCGGCGAGCAGTACTTC.

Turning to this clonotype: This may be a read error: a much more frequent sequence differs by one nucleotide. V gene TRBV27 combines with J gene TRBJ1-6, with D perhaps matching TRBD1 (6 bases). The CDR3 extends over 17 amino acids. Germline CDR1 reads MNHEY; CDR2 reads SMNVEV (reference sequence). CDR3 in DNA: TGTGCCAGCAGTTTAATTGCCAGGGGCACCTATAATTCACACCTCCACTTT. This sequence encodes CASSLIARGTYNSHLHF.

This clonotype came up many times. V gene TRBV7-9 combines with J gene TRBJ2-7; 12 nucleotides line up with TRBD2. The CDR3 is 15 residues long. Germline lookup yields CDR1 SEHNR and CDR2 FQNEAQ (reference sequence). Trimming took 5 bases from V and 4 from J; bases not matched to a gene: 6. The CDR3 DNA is TGTGCCAGCAGCGACGGACTAGCGGGAAGGTACGAGCAGTACTTC. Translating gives CASSDGLAGRYEQYF. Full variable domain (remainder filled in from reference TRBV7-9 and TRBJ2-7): DTGVSQNPRHKITKRGQNVTFRCDPISEHNRLYWYRQTLGQGPEFLTYFQNEAQLEKSRLLSDRFSAERPKGSFSTLEIQRTEQGDSAMYLCASSDGLAGRYEQYFGPGTRLTVT.

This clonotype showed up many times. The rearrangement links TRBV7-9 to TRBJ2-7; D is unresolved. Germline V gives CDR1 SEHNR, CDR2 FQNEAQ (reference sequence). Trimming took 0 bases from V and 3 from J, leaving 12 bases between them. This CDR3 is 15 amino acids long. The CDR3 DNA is TGTGCCAGCAGCTTAGCGTGGGATACGGGCTACGAGCAGTACTTC. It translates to CASSLAWDTGYEQYF.

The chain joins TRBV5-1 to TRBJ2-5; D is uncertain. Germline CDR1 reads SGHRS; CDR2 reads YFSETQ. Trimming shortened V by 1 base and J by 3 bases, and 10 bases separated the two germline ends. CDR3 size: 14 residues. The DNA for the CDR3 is TGCGCCAGCAGCTTGCCGACACCTGAAGAGACCCAGTACTTC. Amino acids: CASSLPTPEETQYF.